These 32 T cell receptor beta chains came from one sample sequenced in a study of T cell changes during pregnancy in multiple sclerosis. The assay was immunoSEQ multiplex PCR, and TCRdb's table has in-frame clones only and misses some. Of 56,000 or so clones listed, about 88% are singletons. The sample here was peripheral blood, taken after pregnancy. The receptors here all came from a female donor with multiple sclerosis, enrolled in a pregnancy study.

The chain uses TRBV7-2 and TRBJ1-2; tentatively, D is TRBD1 (5 bases). V was clipped by 5 bases and J by 2 bases, with 15 bases between them. Germline V gene sequence: CDR1 SGHTA, CDR2 FQGNSA. This CDR3 contains 15 residues. As DNA, the CDR3 is TGTGCCAGCAGCACAGGACCCCAGATGAACTATGGCTACACCTTC. It is translated as CASSTGPQMNYGYTF. Together with reference TRBV7-2 and TRBJ1-2, the CDR3 gives the full variable domain: GAGVSQSPSNKVTEKGKDVELRCDPISGHTALYWYRQSLGQGLEFLIYFQGNSAPDKSGLPSDRFSAERTGGSVSTLTIQRTQQEDSAVYLCASSTGPQMNYGYTFGSGTRLTVV.

V is TRBV9 and J is TRBJ2-3, with TRBD2 identical over 9 bases. Per the germline V gene, CDR1 is SGDLS and CDR2 is YYNGEE. The CDR3 length is 16 residues. Losses at the gene ends were 5 bases for V and 5 bases for J; bases not matched to a gene: 12. The CDR3 coding sequence is TGTGCCAGCAGTGAGGGGAGCGGGGGGCCTGGAGATACGCAGTATTTT. Encoded protein: CASSEGSGGPGDTQYF.

The chain combines TRBV5-4 with TRBJ2-2, with 7 bases lining up with TRBD1. Germline assignment: CDR1 SGHNT and CDR2 YYREEE (reference sequence). The CDR3 length is 16 residues. With V trimmed by 2 bases and J by 4 bases, 8 bases remained unmatched. CDR3 region: CASSFRGGRSTGELFF. In DNA form, the CDR3 reads TGTGCCAGCAGCTTCCGAGGGGGCCGGTCCACCGGGGAGCTGTTTTTT.

The V and J genes are TRBV2 and TRBJ2-2; a weak D match, TRBD1 (7 bases). CDR3 length: 15 amino acids. V was clipped by 6 bases and J by 5 bases, with 16 bases between them. CDR1 and CDR2 from the germline V gene are SNHLY and FYNNEI. Here the CDR3 DNA reads TGTGCCAGCAGCCGGACAGGCCGGGGGACCGGGGAGCTGTTTTTT. Translation gives CASSRTGRGTGELFF.

The chain is built from TRBV5-1 and TRBJ1-4; perhaps TRBD1 as D (5 bases). Between the trimmed V and J ends, which lost 3 bases and 7 bases, there was a span of 16 bases. Per germline, CDR1 SGHRS and CDR2 YFSETQ. CDR3 length: 15 amino acids. The CDR3 here is CASSSTAASTEKLFF. The CDR3 bases are TGCGCCAGCAGCTCGACAGCTGCTAGTACTGAAAAACTGTTTTTT.

The CDR3 is CASSPYTSGGGYTF. The CDR3 nucleotides read TGTGCCAGCAGCCCCTACACCAGCGGTGGTGGCTACACCTTC. The chain couples TRBV7-8 to TRBJ1-2; D remains unclear. Germline CDR1 and CDR2: SGHVS and FQNEAQ. Trimming stripped 5 bases from V and 7 bases from J, with 17 bases between. The CDR3 covers 14 residues.

This chain joins TRBV6-1 and TRBJ1-1; D is uncertain. Germline values: CDR1 MNHNS, CDR2 SASEGT. The ends were cut back, 6 bases at V and 4 bases at J, with 12 bases in the middle. This CDR3 has 13 amino acids. This CDR3 reads CASSPRRSTEAFF. CDR3 in DNA: TGTGCCAGCAGCCCAAGGAGGAGCACTGAAGCTTTCTTT.

The chain couples TRBV4-1 to TRBJ2-1; TRBD2 matches 9 bases. CDR1 is MGHRA, CDR2 YSYEKL, per germline. The junction had 5 bases not matched to a gene; V was cut back by 1 base and J by 7 bases. The CDR3 totals 15 residues. The CDR3 loop is CASSQVWLAGNEQFF. The CDR3 nucleotides read TGCGCCAGCAGCCAAGTTTGGCTAGCGGGAAATGAGCAGTTCTTC.

The V and J genes are TRBV19 and TRBJ1-5; the D gene is possibly TRBD1 (5 bases). The CDR3 sequence is 15 residues long. Trimming removed 3 bases at V and 3 bases at J, with 12 bases between. Germline V gene data show CDR1 as LNHDA and CDR2 as SQIVND (reference sequence). In DNA form, the CDR3 reads TGTGCCAGTAGTATCGTTTCGGGGGTCAATCAGCCCCAGCATTTT. Translated, it gives CASSIVSGVNQPQHF. The variable domain in full, completed from reference TRBV19 and TRBJ1-5, reads DGGITQSPKYLFRKEGQNVTLSCEQNLNHDAMYWYRQDPGQGLRLIYYSQIVNDFQKGDIAEGYSVSREKKESFPLTVTSAQKNPTAFYLCASSIVSGVNQPQHFGDGTRLSIL.

The chain employs TRBV2 and TRBJ2-7, with D possibly TRBD1 on 5 matching bases. The germline gives CDR1 SNHLY, CDR2 FYNNEI. This CDR3 has 13 amino acids. Trimming left V 4 bases short and J 2 bases short, with 9 bases between. CDR3 nucleotides: TGTGCCAGCAGTGGGGGCAGGCCCTACGAGCAGTACTTC. It codes for CASSGGRPYEQYF.

The chain joins TRBV9 to TRBJ2-1, with TRBD1 identical over 10 bases. The CDR3 contains 16 residues. CDR1 is SGDLS and CDR2 is YYNGEE in the germline V gene. The ends lost 3 bases at V and 2 bases at J; junction bases unmatched: 5. CDR3 loop: CASSGDRGHAYNEQFF. CDR3 sequence (DNA): TGTGCCAGCAGCGGAGACAGGGGGCACGCCTACAATGAGCAGTTCTTC.

The genes are TRBV18 and TRBJ2-7; 7 positions match TRBD1. Germline CDR1 is KGHSH and CDR2 is LQKENI. J lost 3 bases, V lost 2 bases, and 4 bases had no gene match. The CDR3 sequence is 14 residues long. CDR3 sequence: CASSPGGQSYEQYF. In DNA, the CDR3 is TGTGCCAGCTCACCAGGGGGACAGAGCTACGAGCAGTACTTC.

The chain carries TRBV11-2 and TRBJ2-5, with 8 bases that match TRBD2. Germline CDR1 and CDR2: SGHAT and FQNNGV. Trimming took 3 bases from V and 4 from J; bases not matched to a gene: 4. The CDR3 is 14 residues long. Here the CDR3 DNA reads TGTGCCAGCAGCTTTGGCGGGGGGAGAGAGACCCAGTACTTC. The encoded protein is CASSFGGGRETQYF.

The chain employs TRBV29-1 and TRBJ1-3; D remains ambiguous. Germline CDR1 SQVTM, CDR2 ANQGSEA. V was cut by 6 bases and J by 0 bases, with 15 bases left in between. CDR3 length equals 15 residues. Here the CDR3 reads CSVVVETNSGNTIYF. CDR3 nucleotides: TGCAGCGTCGTGGTGGAGACTAACTCTGGAAACACCATATATTTT.

The CDR3 loop reads CASSLEGRGSYNSPLHF. The CDR3 coding sequence is TGTGCCAGCAGCTTGGAGGGGAGGGGATCCTATAATTCACCCCTCCACTTT. This chain links TRBV5-4 with TRBJ1-6; possibly TRBD1 for D (5 bases). The V gene lost 0 bases and the J gene lost 1 base, with 11 bases spanning the gap. CDR1 is SGHNT, CDR2 YYREEE, per germline (reference sequence). The CDR3 sequence is 17 residues long.

The chain couples TRBV2 to TRBJ2-1, with D possibly matching TRBD2 (6 bases). V was cut by 2 bases and J by 4 bases, with 12 bases left in between. The CDR3 loop spans 15 amino acids. The germline V gene has CDR1 SNHLY and CDR2 FYNNEI. This chain's CDR3 is CASSEFRGDYNEQFF. Written as DNA, the CDR3 is TGTGCCAGCAGTGAATTCCGCGGGGATTACAATGAGCAGTTCTTC.

The rearrangement links TRBV7-3 to TRBJ2-3, with TRBD2 identical over 9 bases. Losses at the gene ends were 5 bases for V and 3 bases for J; bases not matched to a gene: 6. The germline CDR1 and CDR2 sequences are SGHTA and FQGTGA. The CDR3 totals 15 residues. The CDR3 nucleotides read TGTGCCAGCAGCCCTGGGACTAGCAGGACAGATACGCAGTATTTT. Translated: CASSPGTSRTDTQYF.

The chain employs TRBV4-3 and TRBJ1-2; 8 bases are a match to TRBD1. From germline, CDR1 is LGHNA and CDR2 YSLEER. V trimming: 0 bases; J trimming: 5 bases; junction bases outside the gene matches: 5. The CDR3 sequence is 15 residues long. The CDR3 sequence is CASSQELDRVYGYTF. In DNA form, the CDR3 reads TGCGCCAGCAGCCAAGAACTGGACAGGGTTTATGGCTACACCTTC.

The chain links TRBV7-9 to TRBJ1-1; D possibly corresponds to TRBD1 (5 bases). The CDR3 is 13 residues long. V was clipped by 8 bases and J by 3 bases, with 13 bases between them. Germline V CDR1 and CDR2: SEHNR, FQNEAQ (reference sequence). The CDR3 spells CASGSTVYTEAFF. The CDR3, as DNA: TGTGCCAGCGGATCGACAGTCTACACTGAAGCTTTCTTT.

The table lists this clone with a count of one. The sample contains more than one DNA sequence encoding this CDR3. The genes are TRBV15 and TRBJ2-7; tentatively, D is TRBD1 (6 bases). This CDR3 has 13 residues. Germline V CDR1 and CDR2: LNHNV, YYDKDF (reference sequence). V was pared by 3 bases and J by 4 bases, with 10 bases between. CDR3 protein: CATSRDSTYEQYF. CDR3 nucleotides: TGTGCCACCAGCAGGGACAGTACTTACGAGCAGTACTTC.

The V gene is TRBV7-3, the J gene TRBJ2-1, with 8 nucleotides matching TRBD2. Germline V gene lookup returns CDR1 SGHTA and CDR2 FQGTGA. V was pared by 5 bases and J by 6 bases, with 9 bases of the junction left unmatched. The CDR3 runs 15 residues. The CDR3 region has the DNA TGTGCCAGCAGCCTCCTCCCCGGGACTAGCAATGAGCAGTTCTTC. It yields the protein CASSLLPGTSNEQFF.

This clone was observed a handful of times. The chain joins TRBV5-6 to TRBJ2-5; D is unresolved. The CDR3 runs 14 residues. V was cut by 0 bases and J by 2 bases, with 8 bases left in between. Per germline, CDR1 SGHDT and CDR2 YYEEEE. CDR3 protein: CASSLVQTQETQYF. The CDR3 DNA reads TGTGCCAGCAGCTTGGTTCAGACTCAAGAGACCCAGTACTTC. Full variable domain (rest looked up from reference TRBV5-6 and TRBJ2-5): DAGVTQSPTHLIKTRGQQVTLRCSPKSGHDTVSWYQQALGQGPQFIFQYYEEEERQRGNFPDRFSGHQFPNYSSELNVNALLLGDSALYLCASSLVQTQETQYFGPGTRLLVL.

V is TRBV30 and J is TRBJ1-2, with D maybe TRBD1 (5 bases). The CDR3 is 13 residues long. Per the germline V gene, CDR1 is GTSNPN and CDR2 is SVGIG (reference sequence). V was pared by 5 bases and J by 7 bases, with 17 bases between. The CDR3 bases are TGTGCCTGGGAAAAGGACATTAAAGGTGGCTACACCTTC. Its translation: CAWEKDIKGGYTF. The full variable domain, in which reference TRBV30 and TRBJ1-2 provide the parts outside the CDR3, is SQTIHQWPATLVQPVGSPLSLECTVEGTSNPNLYWYRQAAGRGLQLLFYSVGIGQISSEVPQNLSASRPQDRQFILSSKKLLLSDSGFYLCAWEKDIKGGYTFGSGTRLTVV.

V gene TRBV7-2 combines with J gene TRBJ2-3; 9 nucleotides agree with TRBD1. Trimming at V came to 4 bases and at J to 2 bases, leaving 4 bases not matched to a gene. Per the germline V gene, CDR1 is SGHTA and CDR2 is FQGNSA. The CDR3 sequence is 15 residues long. CDR3 protein: CASSSQGAFTDTQYF. The CDR3 DNA is TGTGCCAGCAGCTCACAGGGGGCATTCACAGATACGCAGTATTTT.

The CDR3 DNA is TGTGCCAGCAGTGAAACAGGCACTTCACCCCTCCACTTT. It is translated as CASSETGTSPLHF. The rearrangement uses TRBV6-1 and TRBJ1-6; D is perhaps TRBD1 (5 bases). CDR3 length: 13 residues. Germline V CDR1 and CDR2: MNHNS, SASEGT. V was pared by 2 bases and J by 9 bases, with 8 bases between.

V is TRBV6-5 and J is TRBJ2-2; D is unclear. Germline CDR1 MNHEY, CDR2 SVGAGI. The CDR3 has 15 residues. Trimming took off 3 bases at V and 1 base at J, with 9 bases between the two ends. CDR3 in DNA: TGTGCCAGCAGTTATGTGGCGGAGAACACCGGGGAGCTGTTTTTT. Protein sequence: CASSYVAENTGELFF.

V is TRBV11-2 and J is TRBJ2-1; 9 bases are a match to TRBD2. V trimming: 2 bases; J trimming: 4 bases; junction bases outside the gene matches: 3. Germline V lookup: CDR1 SGHAT, CDR2 FQNNGV. The CDR3 has 15 amino acids. Here the CDR3 reads CASSLPSGDYNEQFF. As DNA, the CDR3 is TGTGCCAGCAGCTTACCTAGCGGGGATTACAATGAGCAGTTCTTC.

The rearrangement uses TRBV7-3 and TRBJ1-6; a possible D gene is TRBD1 (5 bases). Trimming stripped 4 bases from V and 9 bases from J, with 10 bases between. The length of the CDR3 is 13 residues. Germline V gene data show CDR1 as SGHTA and CDR2 as FQGTGA. The CDR3 sequence: CASSSSGGSPLHF. CDR3 DNA sequence: TGTGCCAGCAGCTCCAGCGGGGGTTCACCCCTCCACTTT.

This rearrangement joins TRBV11-3 to TRBJ2-5, with 12 bases matching TRBD2. Germline V CDR1 and CDR2: SGHNT, YENEEA. V lost 1 base and J lost 5; bases outside the gene matches: 11. The CDR3 contains 18 residues. The CDR3 reads CASSLGASSGGVRETQYF. In DNA, the CDR3 is TGTGCCAGCAGCTTAGGGGCTTCTAGCGGGGGGGTCCGGGAGACCCAGTACTTC. Filled out from reference TRBV11-3 and TRBJ2-5, the complete variable domain reads EAGVVQSPRYKIIEKKQPVAFWCNPISGHNTLYWYLQNLGQGPELLIRYENEEAVDDSQLPKDRFSAERLKGVDSTLKIQPAELGDSAVYLCASSLGASSGGVRETQYFGPGTRLLVL.

V and J are TRBV19 and TRBJ1-5; the D gene is possibly TRBD1 (6 bases). Germline V gene sequence: CDR1 LNHDA, CDR2 SQIVND (reference sequence). Trimming removed 8 bases from V and 9 bases from J, with 20 bases in between. The CDR3 loop spans 14 amino acids. The CDR3 region is CASGQGSLGWPQHF. CDR3 nucleotides: TGTGCCAGTGGGCAGGGGTCATTGGGGTGGCCCCAGCATTTT.

V is TRBV27 and J is TRBJ2-1, with TRBD2 identical over 13 bases. The CDR3 loop spans 15 amino acids. Germline V lookup: CDR1 MNHEY, CDR2 SMNVEV (reference sequence). The trim removed 6 bases at V and 8 bases at J, leaving 7 bases unmatched. CDR3 region: CASRFGTSGEYEQFF. The DNA of the CDR3 is TGTGCCAGCAGATTTGGGACTAGCGGGGAGTATGAGCAGTTCTTC.

This chain uses TRBV5-5 with TRBJ2-7, with 10 bases lining up with TRBD1. J was trimmed by 3 bases and V by 4 bases; bases with no gene match: 1. Germline-derived CDR1 and CDR2 are SGHKS and YYEKEE (reference sequence). The CDR3 sequence is 13 residues long. The CDR3 region is CASSRDRGYEQYF. CDR3 sequence (DNA): TGTGCCAGCAGCCGGGACAGGGGCTACGAGCAGTACTTC. Full variable domain (rest looked up from reference TRBV5-5 and TRBJ2-7): DAGVTQSPTHLIKTRGQQVTLRCSPISGHKSVSWYQQVLGQGPQFIFQYYEKEERGRGNFPDRFSARQFPNYSSELNVNALLLGDSALYLCASSRDRGYEQYFGPGTRLTVT.